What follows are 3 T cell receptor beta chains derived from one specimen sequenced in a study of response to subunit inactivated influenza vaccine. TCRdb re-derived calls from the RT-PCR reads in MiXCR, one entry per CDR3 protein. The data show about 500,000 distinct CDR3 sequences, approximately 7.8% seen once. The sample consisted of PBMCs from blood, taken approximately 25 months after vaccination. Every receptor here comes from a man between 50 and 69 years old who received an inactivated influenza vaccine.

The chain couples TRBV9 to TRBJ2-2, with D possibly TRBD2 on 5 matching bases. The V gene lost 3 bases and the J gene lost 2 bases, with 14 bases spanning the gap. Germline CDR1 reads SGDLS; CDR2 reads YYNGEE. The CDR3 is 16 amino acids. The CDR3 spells CASSGNPADNTGELFF. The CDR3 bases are TGTGCCAGCAGCGGCAATCCAGCGGACAACACCGGGGAGCTGTTTTTT.

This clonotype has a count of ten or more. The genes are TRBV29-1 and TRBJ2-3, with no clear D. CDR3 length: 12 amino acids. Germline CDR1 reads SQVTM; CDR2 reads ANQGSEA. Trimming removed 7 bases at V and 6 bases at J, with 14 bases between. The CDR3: CSAKSLADTQYF. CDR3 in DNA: TGCAGCGCAAAATCCCTGGCGGATACGCAGTATTTT.

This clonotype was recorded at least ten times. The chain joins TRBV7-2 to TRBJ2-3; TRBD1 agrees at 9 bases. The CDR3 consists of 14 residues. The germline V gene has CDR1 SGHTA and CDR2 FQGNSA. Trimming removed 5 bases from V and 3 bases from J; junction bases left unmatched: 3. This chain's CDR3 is CASSPQGATDTQYF. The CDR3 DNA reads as TGTGCCAGCAGCCCACAGGGGGCGACAGATACGCAGTATTTT.